This entry is about one TCR beta chain. The antigen remains unidentified. This sample was taken from a study of CD8+ T cells in alopecia areata. Study information: For 6 to 18 months, tofacitinib was taken, and 6 months off drug followed. Study-level results: With one nonresponder, baseline CD8+ expansion's link to response remains uncertain. Persistence during tofacitinib was seen for many expanded lesional clones in scalp and blood.

The treatment: oral pan-JAK inhibitor, 5-10 mg twice daily. As the sequencing template, cDNA was produced by extracting RNA and reverse transcribing it. Profiling relied on immunoSEQ multiplex PCR, and the TCRdb table lists in-frame clones only, not all of them. The sample lists about 250,000 clones; approximately 60% were seen once. This TCR was sampled from a human donor with alopecia areata. Sequenced material: CD4+ T cells sorted from blood, taken at approximately week 51, from a patient treated with tofacitinib.

The CDR3 DNA reads as TGTGCCAGCAGTCCCGGGACAGGGGGCCATCAGCCCCAGCATTTT. This gives the protein CASSPGTGGHQPQHF. The chain couples TRBV7-9 to TRBJ1-5, with TRBD1 identical over 12 bases. This CDR3 has 15 amino acids. V shed 6 bases, J shed 5 bases, and the junction held 5 bases outside the gene matches. Germline V gene data show CDR1 as SEHNR and CDR2 as FQNEAQ (reference sequence).